Here is one TCR beta chain with its context. This record belongs to a study of control samples from healthy donors and cancer patients. This CDR3 is built from 15 residues. Trimming removed 5 bases from V and 3 bases from J, with 16 bases in between. Germline lookup yields CDR1 KGHSH and CDR2 LQKENI. TCRdb's copy holds only in-frame clones and misses some; the assay was immunoSEQ multiplex PCR. The sample comprises 170,000 or so clones, 94% of which are singletons, and more than 1.1% rests with the top ten. Sequencing was carried out using blood. The clonotype originates from a woman younger than 30 in good health. The rearrangement joins TRBV18 to TRBJ1-1, with D perhaps matching TRBD1 (5 bases). CDR3 loop: CASSIARVPDTEAFF. The CDR3, as DNA: TGTGCCAGCTCAATCGCCAGGGTCCCCGACACTGAAGCTTTCTTT.